This TCR beta chain came from a study of T cell repertoires in cytomegalovirus infection (dated by TCRdb to between 2018 and 2021). Regarding the study in general: Alongside well-studied HLA-B-restricted epitopes, the peptide stimulations were aimed at recently identified HLA-C-restricted CMV epitopes, whose presentation resists viral immunomodulation. Because public TCR beta signatures pointed to carriage of CMV infection together with the matching HLA type, the HLA type of each donor mattered for the analysis.

According to the study, the label for this sample's treatment or condition signals: in vitro stimulation with specific CMV peptide epitopes to enrich CMV-specific T cells. About this clonotype itself: There is no known antigen for this receptor. No much larger clone is present one base from it, and per-base qualities are unavailable.

The germline ends are 9 bases apart after V is trimmed by 7 bases and J by 5 bases. The CDR3 sequence holds 13 residues, the cysteine and phenylalanine included. Only CDR3 DNA is held: 39 bases, read in frame from base 1. Sequencing took place on an Illumina HiSeq 1500. TCRdb handled the public reads itself, with Q25 trimming in fastp and clone calling in MiXCR, and kept productive beta chains. Every entry covers one CDR3 protein and lists the most common genes and DNA from its rows. The sample contains around 750,000 distinct CDR3 sequences, less than 35% of them found a single time. The ten largest clones add up to under 15% of the sample. The study at large found these results: In both this cohort and an independent roughly 350-donor cohort, the cumulative frequency of public TCR beta family members distinguished carriers of CMV infection plus the relevant HLA type. The ex vivo response was dominated by HLA-C-restricted CMV-specific TCR beta clonotypes, which also provided the single most frequent clonotype in two of eight donors.

The source was cultured CD8+ T cells from PBMCs, collected from culture after CMV antigen stimulation. This sequence originates from a human donor in good health (CMV status not recorded). Some clones in this sample may be carry-over from other donors' samples. The receptor chain draws on TRBV12-3 or TRBV12-4 and TRBJ1-6; no D gene can be assigned with confidence. This receptor carries the CDR3 CASNAGDNSPLHF. The bases are TGTGCCAGCAATGCAGGAGATAATTCACCCCTCCACTTT.